This T cell receptor (beta chain) emerged from a study of post-analysis software for immune sequencing data. Whole-study findings and limits: Same-batch preparations were strongly co-clustered by F measure. Those with multiple sclerosis, the patient group, showed significantly lower normalized Chao1 diversity than controls. Five TRBV segments, including TRBV5-6, TRBV5-1 and TRBV20-1, were more frequent in patients than controls.

cDNA libraries of TCR beta carried unique molecular identifiers. Input amounts of 1 to 10 million T cells were used. These gave approximately 500,000 cDNA molecules, so each molecule approximated one T cell. TCRdb re-called the PCR reads with MiXCR, one entry per CDR3 protein. Among roughly 430,000 distinct CDR3 sequences listed, approximately 42% were seen once. Remarks on this clonotype: Antigen: not known. Mismatch with germline at one junction end may stem from a read error.

Germline V gene sequence: CDR1 SGHTA, CDR2 FQGNSA. This CDR3 is 14 amino acids long. This receptor was taken from a girl aged 2 to 10 with multiple sclerosis. Input material: blood. The chain combines TRBV7-2 with TRBJ2-7; D gene ambiguous. The CDR3, as DNA: TGTGCCAGCAGCACGCCCGTGAGCCGCTACGAGCAGTGCTTC. It specifies CASSTPVSRYEQCF.